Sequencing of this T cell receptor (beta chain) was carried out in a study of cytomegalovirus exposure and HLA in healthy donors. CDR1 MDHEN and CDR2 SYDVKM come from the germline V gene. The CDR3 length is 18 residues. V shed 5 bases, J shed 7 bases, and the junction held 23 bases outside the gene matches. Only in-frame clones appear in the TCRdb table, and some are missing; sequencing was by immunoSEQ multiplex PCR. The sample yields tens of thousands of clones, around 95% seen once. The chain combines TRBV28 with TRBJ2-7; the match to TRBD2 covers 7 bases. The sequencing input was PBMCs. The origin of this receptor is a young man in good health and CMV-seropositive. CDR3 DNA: TGTGCCAGCAGTATTAAAGTAGCGGGCGGATCGCCCAGGTGGGAGCAGTACTTC. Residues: CASSIKVAGGSPRWEQYF.